This TCR beta chain originates from a study of human T cells and chemical hapten exposure. MiXCR, applied by TCRdb to the RACE reads, yields one record per CDR3 protein. In the table there are 100,000 or so distinct CDR3 sequences, less than 40% of which are singletons. V shed 5 bases, J shed 6 bases, and the junction held 8 bases outside the gene matches. Germline V gene lookup returns CDR1 SEHNR and CDR2 FQNEAQ (reference sequence). The CDR3 spans 15 residues. Stated time point: patch test 3, about 24 weeks after DPC sensitization. Treatment specified: therapeutic diphenylcyclopropenone sensitization with weekly scalp DPC.

The sample consisted of whole blood, taken in connection with sensitization to the hapten diphenylcyclopropenone (DPC). This chain connects TRBV7-9 to TRBJ2-2, with 8 bases aligning to TRBD2. The source is a man in his forties with alopecia areata. Some clones in this sample may be carry-over from other donors' samples. The CDR3: CASSKDSGKAGELFF. CDR3 DNA sequence: TGTGCCAGCAGCAAGGATAGCGGGAAGGCCGGGGAGCTGTTTTTT. Complete variable domain (other parts from reference TRBV7-9 and TRBJ2-2): DTGVSQNPRHKITKRGQNVTFRCDPISEHNRLYWYRQTLGQGPEFLTYFQNEAQLEKSRLLSDRFSAERPKGSFSTLEIQRTEQGDSAMYLCASSKDSGKAGELFFGEGSRLTVL.